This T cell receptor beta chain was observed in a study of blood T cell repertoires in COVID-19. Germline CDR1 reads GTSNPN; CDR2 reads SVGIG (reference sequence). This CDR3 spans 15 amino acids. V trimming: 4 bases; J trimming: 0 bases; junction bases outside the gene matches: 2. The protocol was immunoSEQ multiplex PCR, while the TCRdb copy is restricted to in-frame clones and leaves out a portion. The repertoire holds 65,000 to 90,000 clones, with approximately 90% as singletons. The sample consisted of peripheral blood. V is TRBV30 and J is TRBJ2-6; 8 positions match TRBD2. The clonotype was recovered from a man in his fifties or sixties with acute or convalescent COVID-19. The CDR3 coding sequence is TGTGCCTGGAATGCGGGGGGCTCTGGGGCCAACGTCCTGACTTTC. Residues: CAWNAGGSGANVLTF.